What follows describes a single T cell receptor beta chain. The CDR3 covers 14 residues. The germline V gene has CDR1 MDHEN and CDR2 SYDVKM. J was trimmed by 2 bases and V by 5 bases; bases with no gene match: 2. The source of the sample is a study of cytomegalovirus exposure and HLA in healthy donors. This PCR relied on a set of 60 Vbeta primers and 13 Jbeta primers. Sequencing was performed with immunoSEQ multiplex PCR; in TCRdb, only in-frame clones are kept and a portion is missing. This sample yields around 200,000 clones, of which about 80% are seen a single time; about 1.9% belongs to the top ten.

Input material: PBMCs. This receptor was taken from a woman aged 25 to 39 in good health and CMV-seropositive. The rearrangement uses TRBV28 and TRBJ2-3, with TRBD2 matching over 9 bases. The CDR3 here is CASSLAGFTDTQYF. The CDR3, as DNA: TGTGCCAGCAGTCTAGCGGGATTCACAGATACGCAGTATTTT.